The rows below give T cell receptor beta chains drawn from one sample of a study of chemoradiotherapy in HPV16-positive cancers. Method: immunoSEQ multiplex PCR; TCRdb's copy keeps in-frame clones and lacks some. Of fewer than 40,000 clones in the sample, around 82% were seen once. The sequences come from blood, collected from a patient who underwent chemoradiotherapy. These receptors all come from a human donor with HPV-associated anogenital cancer. CDR3s include the opening cysteine and the closing phenylalanine or tryptophan. Each record gives: clone size, J gene, V gene, D gene, CDR3 DNA, CDR3 protein. A D gene is named only where the DNA matches it firmly. Expanded clones get a size class; other rows say once, few or many, or leave the size out.

.,TRBJ2-1,TRBV6-1,.,TGTGCCAGCAGAGGGGGACTCAAACGACCAAATGAGCAGTTCTTC,CASRGGLKRPNEQFF
.,TRBJ2-7,TRBV11-3,.,TGTGCCAGCAGCCTCACCCCGACAGGACTCCAGTACTTC,CASSLTPTGLQYF
.,TRBJ2-3,TRBV7-3,.,TGTGCCAGCAGTCCCGACAGGCGTAGCACAGATACGCAGTATTTT,CASSPDRRSTDTQYF
few,TRBJ1-2,TRBV6-1,.,TGTGCCAGCAGTGAATGGGGGGGGAGAGGCTACACCTTC,CASSEWGGRGYTF
.,TRBJ1-5,TRBV5-1,TRBD1,TGCGCCAGCAGCGTGGGGACAGGGCCCAATCAGCCCCAGCATTTT,CASSVGTGPNQPQHF
.,TRBJ2-1,TRBV5-1,.,TGCGCCAGCAGCTTGCTTGCTAGCTACAATGAGCAGTTCTTC,CASSLLASYNEQFF
.,TRBJ2-2,TRBV6-6,.,TGTGCCAGCAGTCCAGCCGGGGAGCTGTTTTTT,CASSPAGELFF
.,TRBJ1-3,TRBV2,TRBD1,TGTGCCAGCAGCGGGACAGACGGAAACACCATATATTTT,CASSGTDGNTIYF
few,TRBJ1-1,TRBV18,.,TGTGCCAGCTCACCGTTGGGGGTGGCCAATGAAGCTTTCTTT,CASSPLGVANEAFF
few,TRBJ2-3,TRBV9,.,TGTGCCAGCAGCGCTTTGGGAGATACGCAGTATTTT,CASSALGDTQYF
.,TRBJ1-5,TRBV5-5,.,TGTGCCAGCAGCGGGCAACCGACGAGCAATCAGCCCCAGCATTTT,CASSGQPTSNQPQHF
few,TRBJ2-5,TRBV15,.,TGTGCCACCAGCACTGGGGGATCCGGATCGGAGACCCAGTACTTC,CATSTGGSGSETQYF
once,TRBJ2-5,TRBV6-1,.,TGTGCCAGCAGTAGGGTTTGGGCGGAGACCCAGTACTTC,CASSRVWAETQYF
.,TRBJ1-4,TRBV7-9,.,TGTGCCAGCCTCCCAGGGGCCCTCGGGCGGGAAAAACTGTTTTTT,CASLPGALGREKLFF
.,TRBJ1-4,TRBV5-1,.,TGCGCCAGCAGCGCGACGCAGGGCACTAATGAAAAACTGTTTTTT,CASSATQGTNEKLFF
.,TRBJ2-7,TRBV4-1,TRBD1,TGCGCCAGCAGCCAGGGGACAGGGGGCCTCTACGAGCAGTACTTC,CASSQGTGGLYEQYF
.,TRBJ2-2,TRBV5-5,TRBD1,TGTGCCAGCAGCTTGGCCCATACCTTGGACAGGGGACGCACCGGGGAGCTGTTTTTT,CASSLAHTLDRGRTGELFF
once,TRBJ1-1,TRBV18,TRBD1,TGTGCCAGCTCACCGGGACAGGGGTGGGGCACTGAAGCTTTCTTT,CASSPGQGWGTEAFF
.,TRBJ2-5,TRBV7-6,.,TGTGCCAGCAGCTTAGCCGACCAAGAGACCCAGTACTTC,CASSLADQETQYF
.,TRBJ2-2,TRBV4-3,.,TGCGCCAGCAGCCAAGATTTCCCAGGGTCCTCCGGGGAGCTGTTTTTT,CASSQDFPGSSGELFF
.,TRBJ1-3,TRBV25-1,.,TGTGCCAGCAGTGACCCCGGGGGGTCTGGAAACACCATATATTTT,CASSDPGGSGNTIYF
once,TRBJ1-2,TRBV27,.,TGTGCCAGCAGTCCCTGGACAGAGGGGGGCTACACCTTC,CASSPWTEGGYTF